Below, 7 T cell receptor beta chains from the same sample are listed, as sequenced in a study of T cell responses to AZD1222 COVID-19 vaccine. Method: immunoSEQ multiplex PCR; TCRdb's copy keeps in-frame clones and lacks some. The data show about 81,000 clones, with about nine tenths seen just once and 5.4% held by the top ten. The specimen was peripheral blood, collected 28 days after the second AZD1222 dose. All receptors come from an adult who received the AZD1222 COVID-19 vaccine.

The chain links TRBV5-1 to TRBJ2-1; TRBD1 matches 9 bases. Germline trimming cut 4 bases from V and 3 bases from J; bases unmatched to any gene: 5. Germline V gene lookup returns CDR1 SGHRS and CDR2 YFSETQ. This CDR3 is 15 amino acids long. In DNA form, the CDR3 reads TGCGCCAGCAGCCGTGACAGGGGGAACTACAATGAGCAGTTCTTC. It translates to CASSRDRGNYNEQFF.

The chain recombines TRBV10-3 with TRBJ2-1, with D perhaps matching TRBD1 (7 bases). Germline V gene data show CDR1 as ENHRY and CDR2 as SYGVKD. V was trimmed by 8 bases and J by 4 bases, leaving 15 bases between them. The CDR3 totals 14 residues. The CDR3 nucleotides read TGTGCCATCTCAGGGGGGACATCTTACAATGAGCAGTTCTTC. Translating it yields CAISGGTSYNEQFF.

The count of this clone is one. As DNA, the CDR3 is TGTGCCAGCAGCTTGATGGGGAGCTCCTACGAGCAGTACTTC. Protein: CASSLMGSSYEQYF. The chain couples TRBV5-5 to TRBJ2-7; TRBD2 is a possible D gene (5 bases). Germline-derived CDR1 and CDR2 are SGHKS and YYEKEE (reference sequence). CDR3 length equals 14 residues. V lost 1 base, J lost 0 bases, and 8 bases lay in between.

The rearrangement uses TRBV6-2 or TRBV6-3 and TRBJ2-7; 9 nucleotides agree with TRBD1. CDR1 and CDR2 (germline): MNHEY, SVGEGT. After removal of 6 bases from V and 7 bases from J, the junction contained 7 bases not matched to a gene. This CDR3 has 13 amino acids. CDR3 sequence (DNA): TGTGCCAGCAGCACGGACAGGGGATGGGAGCAGTACTTC. Amino acid sequence: CASSTDRGWEQYF.

J is TRBJ1-5 and V is TRBV7-6; D gene uncertain. The CDR3 consists of 14 residues. Germline values: CDR1 SGHVS, CDR2 FNYEAQ. Trimming shortened V by 0 bases and J by 0 bases, and 3 bases separated the two germline ends. CDR3 residues: CASSLADSNQPQHF. The CDR3, as DNA: TGTGCCAGCAGCTTAGCGGATAGCAATCAGCCCCAGCATTTT.

The chain has TRBV27 and TRBJ1-1; the D gene is possibly TRBD1 (6 bases). This CDR3 has 13 amino acids. The V and J ends lost 2 bases and 6 bases respectively, with 10 bases between them. Germline V CDR1 and CDR2: MNHEY, SMNVEV (reference sequence). The DNA for the CDR3 is TGTGCCAGCAGTTTACTCGGACAGCCTGAAGCTTTCTTT. It translates to CASSLLGQPEAFF.

This clone was picked up one time. The genes are TRBV5-1 and TRBJ2-1; 9 bases are shared with TRBD1. The trim removed 0 bases at V and 9 bases at J, leaving 10 bases unmatched. Germline values: CDR1 SGHRS, CDR2 YFSETQ. The CDR3 has 16 residues. The CDR3, as DNA: TGCGCCAGCAGCTTGGTCTGGGGGACAGGGAGCACTGAGCAGTTCTTC. It translates to CASSLVWGTGSTEQFF.